This T cell receptor (beta chain) was captured by sequencing in a study of CD8 T cells in ankylosing spondylitis. Findings and caveats of the study: Reactive arthritis synovial fluid and blood previously showed some of these motif variants. The authors reported significant enrichment of disease-linked clones in matched ankylosing spondylitis synovial fluid. A motif of 7 to 9 highly homologous TCR beta variants was seen as apparently characteristic of ankylosing spondylitis blood.

By quantitative 5'-RACE with molecular barcodes, the TCR beta libraries were made. Each CDR3 protein gets one entry after TCRdb re-called the 5' RACE reads with MiXCR. The repertoire has around 300,000 distinct CDR3 sequences, more than 9% of them found once; the top ten carry roughly 9.5%. Ten or more counts support this clonotype. Its matching antigen is unknown. The TCR comes from a female donor with ankylosing spondylitis or in good health (not recorded which). Sample: blood, either unsorted or a sorted T cell fraction (not recorded which).

CDR3: CASSFWGQPQHF. The CDR3 DNA sequence: TGTGCCAGCAGCTTTTGGGGTCAGCCCCAGCATTTT. This chain connects TRBV5-6 to TRBJ1-5; D gene ambiguous. V shed 2 bases and J shed 6 bases, with 6 bases lying between them. The length of the CDR3 is 12 residues. CDR1 is SGHDT, CDR2 YYEEEE, per germline.